This TCR beta chain emerged from a study of cytomegalovirus exposure and HLA in healthy donors. Overall study findings and caveats: Generally TCR sequences proved uncommon, though certain public TCRs appeared in numerous donors. Associated with cytomegalovirus, according to the listing, were about 160 TCR beta chains.

Turning to this clone: Its antigen remains unknown.

This CDR3 is built from 15 residues. V gave up 7 bases and J gave up 1 base; unmatched junction bases: 8. The germline gives CDR1 LNHDA, CDR2 SQIVND (reference sequence). Sequencing used immunoSEQ multiplex PCR; TCRdb keeps in-frame clones, though not all of them. The sample has more than 100,000 clones, about nine tenths seen once. An approximately 130-subject validation cohort, separate from the approximately 700-subject first cohort, supplied the donors. This TCR was sampled from a man under 40 in good health and CMV-seronegative. This sequence joins TRBV19 and TRBJ1-2; 8 bases are a match to TRBD1. The sample comprised PBMCs. CDR3 sequence reads: CASTRDRGHNYGYTF. DNA of the CDR3: TGTGCCAGTACCAGAGACAGGGGCCATAACTATGGCTACACCTTC.